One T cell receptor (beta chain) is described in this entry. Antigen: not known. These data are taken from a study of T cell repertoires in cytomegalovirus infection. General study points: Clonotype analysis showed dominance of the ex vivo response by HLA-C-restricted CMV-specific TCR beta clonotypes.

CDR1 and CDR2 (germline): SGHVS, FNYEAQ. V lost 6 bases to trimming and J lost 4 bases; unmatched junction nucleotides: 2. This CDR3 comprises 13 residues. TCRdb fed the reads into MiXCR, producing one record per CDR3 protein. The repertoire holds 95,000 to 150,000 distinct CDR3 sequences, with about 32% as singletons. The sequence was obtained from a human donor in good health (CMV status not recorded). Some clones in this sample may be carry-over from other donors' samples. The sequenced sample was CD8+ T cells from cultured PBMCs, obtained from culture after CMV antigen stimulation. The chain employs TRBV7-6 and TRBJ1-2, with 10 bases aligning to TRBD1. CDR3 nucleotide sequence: TGTGCCAGCAGAGGGGACAGGGGCTATGGCTACACCTTC. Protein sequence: CASRGDRGYGYTF.